These 2 T cell receptor beta chains were all obtained from the same sample, sequenced in a study of T cell changes during pregnancy in multiple sclerosis. Method: immunoSEQ multiplex PCR; TCRdb's copy keeps in-frame clones and lacks some. The table shows tens of thousands of clones, with around 92% occurring only once. This specimen was CD4+ T cells from peripheral blood mononuclear cells, taken in the second trimester of pregnancy. All receptors derive from a female donor in good health, enrolled as a control in a pregnancy study.

V is TRBV5-1 and J is TRBJ1-2; perhaps TRBD1 as D (6 bases). CDR3 length equals 17 residues. CDR1 and CDR2 from the germline V gene are SGHRS and YFSETQ. Trimming removed 1 base at V and 7 bases at J, with 23 bases between. CDR3 nucleotides: TGCGCCAGCAGCTTGTTGTCCCCCCGGGAGGGGGGCGCTGGCTACACCTTC. Protein sequence: CASSLLSPREGGAGYTF.

This chain links TRBV21-1 with TRBJ2-2; the tabulated D call, TRBD2, remains unverified against the DNA. TRBV21-1 is designated a pseudogene. The CDR3 is 18 residues long. The CDR3 loop is CASTWRGKRLAGAGELFF. The CDR3 DNA reads as TGTGCCAGCACCTGGAGGGGAAAAAGACTAGCGGGAGCCGGGGAGCTGTTTTTT.